A selection of T cell receptor beta chains follows, all from one sample in a study of beta chain features in type 1 diabetes. The method was immunoSEQ multiplex PCR; TCRdb's version includes in-frame clones alone and lacks a portion of them. The sample lists about 360,000 clones, 10% to 15% occurring once. Source material: naive CD4+ T cells from blood. The receptors here all came from a young woman with type 1 diabetes. Each CDR3 is given with its conserved first and last residue. A D gene is named only where the DNA matches it firmly. Rows may omit the clone size; those that give it use once, few, many or a size class.

J gene | clone size | V gene | D gene | CDR3 protein | CDR3 DNA
TRBJ2-7 | NA | TRBV5-1 | TRBD2 | CASSLETSGGQREYF | TGCGCCAGCAGCTTGGAAACTAGCGGGGGGCAACGGGAGTACTTC
TRBJ1-1 | NA | TRBV4-1 | NA | CASSQPWNTEAFF | TGCGCCAGCAGCCAACCGTGGAACACTGAAGCTTTCTTT
TRBJ1-1 | NA | TRBV29-1 | TRBD1 | CSVELTGRQAFF | TGCAGCGTTGAATTGACAGGGAGGCAAGCTTTCTTT
TRBJ1-6 | NA | TRBV7-2 | NA | CASSLTGRVNSPLHF | TGTGCCAGCAGCTTAACGGGCAGGGTAAATTCACCCCTCCACTTT
TRBJ2-2 | few | TRBV6-1 | NA | CASTLYGNGLFF | TGTGCCAGCACCCTCTATGGTAATGGGCTGTTTTTT
TRBJ1-5 | NA | TRBV28 | TRBD1 | CASSLGTGGEYSNQPQHF | TGTGCCAGCAGTTTAGGGACAGGGGGTGAATATAGCAATCAGCCCCAGCATTTT
TRBJ1-3 | NA | TRBV29-1 | NA | CSGGSGNTIYF | TGCAGCGGAGGGTCAGGAAACACCATATATTTT
TRBJ1-2 | NA | TRBV4-3 | TRBD1 | CASSPQGQGDDGYTF | TGCGCCAGCAGCCCGCAAGGACAGGGCGATGACGGCTACACCTTC
TRBJ1-1 | NA | TRBV6-6 | TRBD1 | CASSPGQGTTEAFF | TGTGCCAGCAGTCCCGGACAGGGGACCACTGAAGCTTTCTTT
TRBJ2-5 | few | TRBV30 | TRBD1 | CAWSVRTGVQETQYF | TGTGCCTGGAGTGTACGCACAGGGGTCCAAGAGACCCAGTACTTC
TRBJ2-7 | few | TRBV29-1 | NA | CSVEIMAGPSGEQYF | TGCAGCGTTGAAATCATGGCAGGTCCTTCGGGGGAGCAGTACTTC
TRBJ1-5 | few | TRBV5-1 | NA | CASSLTGLNQPQHF | TGCGCCAGCAGCTTGACAGGGCTCAATCAGCCCCAGCATTTT
TRBJ2-2 | NA | TRBV7-9 | NA | CASSQQTGELFF | TGTGCCAGCAGTCAACAGACCGGGGAGCTGTTTTTT
TRBJ2-2 | few | TRBV19 | NA | CAGRGGKSGELFF | TGTGCCGGCCGTGGGGGGAAGTCCGGGGAGCTGTTTTTT
TRBJ2-3 | NA | TRBV7-2 | NA | CASTPPESDTQYF | TGTGCCAGCACTCCGCCCGAGTCAGATACGCAGTATTTT
TRBJ2-5 | few | TRBV6-5 | TRBD2 | CASTLLAGGRETQYF | TGTGCCAGCACCCTACTAGCGGGGGGCCGAGAGACCCAGTACTTC
TRBJ2-1 | few | TRBV19 | TRBD2 | CASSLGLAGPTEQFF | TGTGCCAGTAGCCTCGGACTAGCGGGCCCTACTGAGCAGTTCTTC
TRBJ2-7 | NA | TRBV10-3 | NA | CAIQFAGGNEQYF | TGTGCCATCCAGTTCGCTGGGGGCAACGAGCAGTACTTC